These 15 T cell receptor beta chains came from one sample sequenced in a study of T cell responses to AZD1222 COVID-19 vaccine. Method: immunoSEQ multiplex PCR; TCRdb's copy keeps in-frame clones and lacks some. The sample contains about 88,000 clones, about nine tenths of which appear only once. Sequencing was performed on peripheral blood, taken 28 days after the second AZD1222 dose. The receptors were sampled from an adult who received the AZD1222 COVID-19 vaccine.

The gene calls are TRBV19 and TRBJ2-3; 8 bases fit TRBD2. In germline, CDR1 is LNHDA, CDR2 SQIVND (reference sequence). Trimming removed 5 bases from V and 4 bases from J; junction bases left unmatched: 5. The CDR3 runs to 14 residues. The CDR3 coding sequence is TGTGCCAGTAGTGCCCGGGAGGGGGCAGATACGCAGTATTTT. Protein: CASSAREGADTQYF. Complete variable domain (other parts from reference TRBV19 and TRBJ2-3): DGGITQSPKYLFRKEGQNVTLSCEQNLNHDAMYWYRQDPGQGLRLIYYSQIVNDFQKGDIAEGYSVSREKKESFPLTVTSAQKNPTAFYLCASSAREGADTQYFGPGTRLTVL.

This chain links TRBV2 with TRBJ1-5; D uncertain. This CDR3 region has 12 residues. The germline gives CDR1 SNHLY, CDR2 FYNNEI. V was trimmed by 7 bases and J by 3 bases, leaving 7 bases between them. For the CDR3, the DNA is TGTGCCAGCACCACCGACAATCAGCCCCAGCATTTT. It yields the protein CASTTDNQPQHF.

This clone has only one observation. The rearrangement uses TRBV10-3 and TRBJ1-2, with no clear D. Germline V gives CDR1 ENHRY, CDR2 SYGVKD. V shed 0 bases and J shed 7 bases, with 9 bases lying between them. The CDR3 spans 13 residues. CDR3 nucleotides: TGTGCCATCAGTGAGTCGGGAATGGTTGGCTACACCTTC. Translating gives CAISESGMVGYTF.

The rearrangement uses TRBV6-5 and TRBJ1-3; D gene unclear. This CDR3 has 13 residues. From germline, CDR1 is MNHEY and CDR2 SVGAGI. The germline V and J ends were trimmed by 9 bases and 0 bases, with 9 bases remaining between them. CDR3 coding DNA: TGTGCCAGTGCTTATAGCTCTGGAAACACCATATATTTT. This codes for CASAYSSGNTIYF.

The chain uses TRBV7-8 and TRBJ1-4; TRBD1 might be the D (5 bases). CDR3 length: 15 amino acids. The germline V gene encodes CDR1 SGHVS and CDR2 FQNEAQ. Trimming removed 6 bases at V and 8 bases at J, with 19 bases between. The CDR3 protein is CASRAGTRENEKLFF. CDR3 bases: TGTGCCAGCAGGGCTGGGACCAGGGAAAACGAAAAACTGTTTTTT. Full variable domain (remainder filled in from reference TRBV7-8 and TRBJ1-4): GAGVSQSPRYKVAKRGQDVALRCDPISGHVSLFWYQQALGQGPEFLTYFQNEAQLDKSGLPSDRFFAERPEGSVSTLKIQRTQQEDSAVYLCASRAGTRENEKLFFGSGTQLSVL.

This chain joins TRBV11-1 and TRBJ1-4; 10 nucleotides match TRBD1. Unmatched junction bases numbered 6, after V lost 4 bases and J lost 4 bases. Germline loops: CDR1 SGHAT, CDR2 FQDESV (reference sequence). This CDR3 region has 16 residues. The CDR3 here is CASSSGQGRINEKLFF. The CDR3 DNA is TGTGCCAGCAGCTCGGGACAGGGGCGAATTAATGAAAAACTGTTTTTT.

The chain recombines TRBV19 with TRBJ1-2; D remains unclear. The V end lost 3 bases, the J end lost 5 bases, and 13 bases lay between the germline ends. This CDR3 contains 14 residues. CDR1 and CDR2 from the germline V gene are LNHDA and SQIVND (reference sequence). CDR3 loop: CASSIPPRDYGYTF. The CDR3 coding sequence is TGTGCCAGTAGTATTCCCCCGAGGGATTATGGCTACACCTTC.

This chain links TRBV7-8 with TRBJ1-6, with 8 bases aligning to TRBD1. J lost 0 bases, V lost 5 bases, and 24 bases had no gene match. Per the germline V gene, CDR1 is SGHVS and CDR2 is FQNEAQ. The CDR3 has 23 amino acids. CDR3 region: CASSPGGASPDMMVGSYNSPLHF. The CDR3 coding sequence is TGTGCCAGCAGCCCAGGGGGCGCTTCGCCAGATATGATGGTGGGCTCCTATAATTCACCCCTCCACTTT. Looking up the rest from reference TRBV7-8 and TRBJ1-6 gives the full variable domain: GAGVSQSPRYKVAKRGQDVALRCDPISGHVSLFWYQQALGQGPEFLTYFQNEAQLDKSGLPSDRFFAERPEGSVSTLKIQRTQQEDSAVYLCASSPGGASPDMMVGSYNSPLHFGNGTRLTVT.

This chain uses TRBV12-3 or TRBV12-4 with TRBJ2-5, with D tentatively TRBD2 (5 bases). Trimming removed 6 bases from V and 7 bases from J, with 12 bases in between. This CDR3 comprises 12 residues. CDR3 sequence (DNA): TGTGCCAGCAGCAACGCGGGTGGGACCCAGTACTTC. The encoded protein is CASSNAGGTQYF.

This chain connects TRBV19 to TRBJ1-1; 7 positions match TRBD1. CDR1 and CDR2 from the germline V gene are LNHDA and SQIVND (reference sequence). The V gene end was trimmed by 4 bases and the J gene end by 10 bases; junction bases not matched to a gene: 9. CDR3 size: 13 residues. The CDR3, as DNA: TGTGCCAGTAGTACATCACAGGGGCGACGAGCTTTCTTT. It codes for CASSTSQGRRAFF. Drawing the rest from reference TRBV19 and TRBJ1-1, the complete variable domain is DGGITQSPKYLFRKEGQNVTLSCEQNLNHDAMYWYRQDPGQGLRLIYYSQIVNDFQKGDIAEGYSVSREKKESFPLTVTSAQKNPTAFYLCASSTSQGRRAFFGQGTRLTVV.

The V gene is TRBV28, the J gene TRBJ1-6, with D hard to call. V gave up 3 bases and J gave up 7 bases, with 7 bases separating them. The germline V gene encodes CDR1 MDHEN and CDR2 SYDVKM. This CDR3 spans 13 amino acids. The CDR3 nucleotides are TGTGCCAGCAGTTTGATCGGGAATTCACCCCTCCACTTT. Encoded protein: CASSLIGNSPLHF.

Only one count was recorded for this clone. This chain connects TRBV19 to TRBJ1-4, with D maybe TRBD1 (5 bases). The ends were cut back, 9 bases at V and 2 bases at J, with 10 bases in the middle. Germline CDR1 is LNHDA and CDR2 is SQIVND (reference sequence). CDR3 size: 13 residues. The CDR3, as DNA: TGTGCCAGCTCAGGGTACACTAATGAAAAACTGTTTTTT. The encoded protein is CASSGYTNEKLFF.

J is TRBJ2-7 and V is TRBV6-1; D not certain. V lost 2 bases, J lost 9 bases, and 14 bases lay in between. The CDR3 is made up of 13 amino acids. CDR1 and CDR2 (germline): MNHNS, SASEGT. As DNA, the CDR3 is TGTGCCAGCAGTGAATCGATAAGAATCGGGCAGTACTTC. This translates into CASSESIRIGQYF.

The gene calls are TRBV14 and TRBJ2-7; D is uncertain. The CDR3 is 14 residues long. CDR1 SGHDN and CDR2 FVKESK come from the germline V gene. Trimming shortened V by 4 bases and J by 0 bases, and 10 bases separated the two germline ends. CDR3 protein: CASSLTGVSYEQYF. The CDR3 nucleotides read TGTGCCAGCAGCCTGACGGGTGTCTCCTACGAGCAGTACTTC. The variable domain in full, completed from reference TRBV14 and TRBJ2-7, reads EAGVTQFPSHSVIEKGQTVTLRCDPISGHDNLYWYRRVMGKEIKFLLHFVKESKQDESGMPNNRFLAERTGGTYSTLKVQPAELEDSGVYFCASSLTGVSYEQYFGPGTRLTVT.

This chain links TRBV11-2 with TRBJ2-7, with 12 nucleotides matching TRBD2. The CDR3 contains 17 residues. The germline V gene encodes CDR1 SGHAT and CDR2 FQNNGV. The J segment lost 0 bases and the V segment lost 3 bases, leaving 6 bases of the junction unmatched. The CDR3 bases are TGTGCCAGCAGCTTGACTAGCGGGGGCCTCACCTCCTACGAGCAGTACTTC. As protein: CASSLTSGGLTSYEQYF.